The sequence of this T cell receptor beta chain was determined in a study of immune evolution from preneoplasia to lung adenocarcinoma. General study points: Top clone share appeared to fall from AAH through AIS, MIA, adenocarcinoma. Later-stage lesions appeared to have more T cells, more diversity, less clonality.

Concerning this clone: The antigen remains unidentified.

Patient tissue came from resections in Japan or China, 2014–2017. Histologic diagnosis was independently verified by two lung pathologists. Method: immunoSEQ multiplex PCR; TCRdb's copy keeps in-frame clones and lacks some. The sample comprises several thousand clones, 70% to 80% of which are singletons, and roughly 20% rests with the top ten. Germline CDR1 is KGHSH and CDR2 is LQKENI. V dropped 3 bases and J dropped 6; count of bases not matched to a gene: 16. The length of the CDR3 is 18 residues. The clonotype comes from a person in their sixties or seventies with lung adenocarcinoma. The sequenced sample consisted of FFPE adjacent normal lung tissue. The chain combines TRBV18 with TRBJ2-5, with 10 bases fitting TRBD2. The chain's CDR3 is CASSPLTSASGSFKTQYF. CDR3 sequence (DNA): TGTGCCAGCTCACCCCTGACTTCGGCTAGCGGGAGTTTCAAGACCCAGTACTTC.